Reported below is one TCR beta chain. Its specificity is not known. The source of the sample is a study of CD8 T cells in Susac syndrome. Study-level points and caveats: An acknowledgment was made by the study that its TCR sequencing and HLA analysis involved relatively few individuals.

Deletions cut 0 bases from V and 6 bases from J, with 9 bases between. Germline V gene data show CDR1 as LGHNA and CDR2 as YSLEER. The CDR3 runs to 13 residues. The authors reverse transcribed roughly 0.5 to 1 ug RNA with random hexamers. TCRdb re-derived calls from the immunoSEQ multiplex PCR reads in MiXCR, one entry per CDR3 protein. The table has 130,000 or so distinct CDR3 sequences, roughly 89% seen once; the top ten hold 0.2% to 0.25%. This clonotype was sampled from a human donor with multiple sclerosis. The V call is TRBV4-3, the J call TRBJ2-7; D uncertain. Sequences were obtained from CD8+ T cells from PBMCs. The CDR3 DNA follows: TGCGCCAGCAGCCAAGATTCGGGCCCCGAGCAGTACTTC. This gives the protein CASSQDSGPEQYF.